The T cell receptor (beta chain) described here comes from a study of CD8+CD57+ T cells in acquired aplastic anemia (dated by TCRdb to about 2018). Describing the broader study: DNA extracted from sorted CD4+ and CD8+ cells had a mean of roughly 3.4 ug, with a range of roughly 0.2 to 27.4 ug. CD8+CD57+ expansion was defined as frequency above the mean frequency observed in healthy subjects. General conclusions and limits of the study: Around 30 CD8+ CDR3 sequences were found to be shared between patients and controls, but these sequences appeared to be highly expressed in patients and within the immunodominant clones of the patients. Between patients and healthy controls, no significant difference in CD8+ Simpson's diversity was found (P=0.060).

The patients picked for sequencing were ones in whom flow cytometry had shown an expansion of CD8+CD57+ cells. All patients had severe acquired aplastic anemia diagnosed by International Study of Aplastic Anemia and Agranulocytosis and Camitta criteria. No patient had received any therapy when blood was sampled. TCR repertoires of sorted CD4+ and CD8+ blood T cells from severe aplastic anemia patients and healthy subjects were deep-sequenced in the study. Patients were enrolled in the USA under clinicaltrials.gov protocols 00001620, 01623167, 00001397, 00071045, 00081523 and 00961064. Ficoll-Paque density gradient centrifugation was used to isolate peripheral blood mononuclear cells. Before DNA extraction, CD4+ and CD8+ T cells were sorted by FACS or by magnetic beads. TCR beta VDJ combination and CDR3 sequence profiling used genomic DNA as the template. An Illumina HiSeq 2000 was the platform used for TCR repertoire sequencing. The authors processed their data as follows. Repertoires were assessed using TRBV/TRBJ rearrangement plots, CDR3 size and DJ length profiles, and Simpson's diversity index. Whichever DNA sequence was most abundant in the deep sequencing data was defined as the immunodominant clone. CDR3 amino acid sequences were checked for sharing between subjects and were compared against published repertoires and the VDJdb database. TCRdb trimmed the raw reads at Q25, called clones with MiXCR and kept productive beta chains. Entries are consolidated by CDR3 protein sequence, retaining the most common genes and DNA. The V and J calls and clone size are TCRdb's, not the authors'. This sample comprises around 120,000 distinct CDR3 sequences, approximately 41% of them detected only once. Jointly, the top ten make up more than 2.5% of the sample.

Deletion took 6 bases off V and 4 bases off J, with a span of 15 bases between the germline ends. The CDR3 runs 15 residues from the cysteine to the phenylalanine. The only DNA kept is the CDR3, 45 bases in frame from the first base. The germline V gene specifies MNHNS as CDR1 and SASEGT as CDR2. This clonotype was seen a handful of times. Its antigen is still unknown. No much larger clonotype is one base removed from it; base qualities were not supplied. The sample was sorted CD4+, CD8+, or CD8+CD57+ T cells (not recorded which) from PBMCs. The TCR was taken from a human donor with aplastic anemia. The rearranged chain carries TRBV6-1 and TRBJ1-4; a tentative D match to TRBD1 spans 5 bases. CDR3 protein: CASSPGITVNEKLFF. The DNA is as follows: TGTGCCAGCAGCCCAGGGATAACCGTTAATGAAAAACTGTTTTTT.